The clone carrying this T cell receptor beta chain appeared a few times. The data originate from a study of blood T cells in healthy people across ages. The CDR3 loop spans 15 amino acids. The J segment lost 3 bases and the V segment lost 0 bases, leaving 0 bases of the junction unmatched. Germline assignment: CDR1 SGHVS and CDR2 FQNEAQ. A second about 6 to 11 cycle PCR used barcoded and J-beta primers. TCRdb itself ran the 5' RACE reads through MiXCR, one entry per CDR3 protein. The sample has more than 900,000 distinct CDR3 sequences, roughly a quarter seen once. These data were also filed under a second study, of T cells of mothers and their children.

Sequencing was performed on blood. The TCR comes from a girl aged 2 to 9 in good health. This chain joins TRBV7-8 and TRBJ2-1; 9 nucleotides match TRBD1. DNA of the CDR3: TGTGCCAGCAGCTTAGCGGACAGGGGCTACAATGAGCAGTTCTTC. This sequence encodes CASSLADRGYNEQFF. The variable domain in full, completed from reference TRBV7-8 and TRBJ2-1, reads GAGVSQSPRYKVAKRGQDVALRCDPISGHVSLFWYQQALGQGPEFLTYFQNEAQLDKSGLPSDRFFAERPEGSVSTLKIQRTQQEDSAVYLCASSLADRGYNEQFFGPGTRLTVL.